This TCR beta chain was recorded in a study of cytomegalovirus exposure and HLA in healthy donors. Study-level findings and limits: Common viral pathogens were later found to be apparently linked to several of the most significant clusters. In a later analysis, at a false discovery rate of 0.05, roughly 16,000 TCR beta sequences matched HLA alleles. The authors reported that TCR beta sequences could predict HLA-A and HLA-B alleles. These predictions were accurate for most subjects in the first cohort.

About this clone: The antigen is unknown.

It was with 60 Vbeta and 13 Jbeta primers that the PCR ran. The repertoire was sequenced with immunoSEQ multiplex PCR; TCRdb's copy has only in-frame clones and lacks some. The table has 100,000 to 150,000 clones, roughly 80% seen once; the top ten hold about 1.7%. The sample taken for sequencing was PBMCs. This TCR derives from a young man in good health and CMV-seronegative.

The CDR3 sequence is CASSSPGRGGPTDTQYF. In DNA, the CDR3 is TGTGCCAGCAGCTCCCCCGGGCGGGGGGGCCCTACAGATACGCAGTATTTT. The rearrangement joins TRBV5-6 to TRBJ2-3; 9 nucleotides align to TRBD2. Germline lookup yields CDR1 SGHDT and CDR2 YYEEEE. This CDR3 is built from 17 residues. The trim removed 3 bases at V and 3 bases at J, leaving 11 bases unmatched.